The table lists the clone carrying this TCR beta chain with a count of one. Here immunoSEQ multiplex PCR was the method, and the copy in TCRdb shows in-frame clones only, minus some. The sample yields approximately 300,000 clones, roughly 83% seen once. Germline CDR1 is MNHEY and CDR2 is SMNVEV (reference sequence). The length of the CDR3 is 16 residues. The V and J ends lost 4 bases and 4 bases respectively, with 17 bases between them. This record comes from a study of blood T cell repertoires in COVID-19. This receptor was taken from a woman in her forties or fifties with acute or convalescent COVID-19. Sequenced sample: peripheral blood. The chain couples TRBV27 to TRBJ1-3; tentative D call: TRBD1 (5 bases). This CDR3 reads CASSSVGLSVGNTIYF. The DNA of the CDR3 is TGTGCCAGCAGTTCGGTGGGACTCTCCGTCGGAAACACCATATATTTT.